This T cell receptor beta chain was retrieved from a study of cytomegalovirus exposure and HLA in healthy donors. Notes on this clone: Its antigen remains unidentified.

Study-level points and caveats: Among CMV-associated TCR beta chains, most appeared HLA-restricted in a later analysis.

The V end lost 5 bases, the J end lost 0 bases, and 29 bases lay between the germline ends. CDR1 is KGHSH and CDR2 is LQKENI in the germline V gene. The CDR3 totals 21 residues. The PCR was carried out with 60 Vbeta primers and 13 Jbeta primers. This table comes from immunoSEQ multiplex PCR, and its TCRdb copy is limited to in-frame clones, with some not included. The sample carries 150,000 to 200,000 clones, approximately 82% recorded once. Sequencing was done on a sample of PBMCs. The chain couples TRBV18 to TRBJ1-5, with D maybe TRBD1 (6 bases). The origin of this receptor is a woman aged 30 to 39 in good health and CMV-seronegative. The CDR3 loop reads CASSKGPALSQGPYSNQPQHF. CDR3 DNA: TGTGCCAGCTCAAAAGGGCCAGCGCTCTCACAGGGACCCTATAGCAATCAGCCCCAGCATTTT.